One sample yielded the 22 T cell receptor beta chains listed below, sequenced in a study of human T cells and chemical hapten exposure. The time point here: patch test 1, 2 weeks after DPC sensitization. The treatment was: therapeutic diphenylcyclopropenone sensitization with weekly scalp DPC. TCRdb processed the RACE reads anew with MiXCR; each CDR3 protein has one entry. The table shows roughly 380,000 distinct CDR3 sequences, with roughly 4.8% occurring only once. The sample consisted of whole blood, taken in connection with sensitization to the hapten diphenylcyclopropenone (DPC). These receptors originate from a woman between 45 and 65 years old with alopecia areata. Some clones in this sample may be carry-over from other donors' samples.

This clonotype was seen at least ten times. The CDR3 protein is CSVRLTGSAEQYF. CDR3 DNA: TGCAGCGTTAGACTGACAGGGTCTGCCGAGCAGTACTTC. This chain joins TRBV29-1 and TRBJ2-7; the match to TRBD1 covers 7 bases. V lost 5 bases, J lost 6 bases, and 10 bases stayed unmatched. There are 13 residues in the CDR3. Per germline, CDR1 SQVTM and CDR2 ANQGSEA.

This clonotype was counted many times. The chain links TRBV3-1 to TRBJ2-5; 8 bases are shared with TRBD2. The V gene end was trimmed by 0 bases and the J gene end by 5 bases; junction bases not matched to a gene: 17. Germline CDR1 reads LGHDT; CDR2 reads YNNKEL (reference sequence). The CDR3 consists of 19 residues. In nucleotides, the CDR3 is TGTGCCAGCAGCCAAGAACGCCGGCTAGCGGGTCCCGCCCCGGAGACCCAGTACTTC. This sequence encodes CASSQERRLAGPAPETQYF.

This clonotype was seen many times. V is TRBV29-1 and J is TRBJ1-1, with D unclear. CDR1 and CDR2 (germline): SQVTM, ANQGSEA. The CDR3 spans 14 residues. The V and J ends lost 3 bases and 0 bases respectively, with 11 bases between them. The CDR3 region is CSVEVSGVNTEAFF. CDR3 in DNA: TGCAGCGTTGAGGTGTCCGGGGTGAACACTGAAGCTTTCTTT.

This clonotype was seen many times. The J gene is TRBJ1-5, the V gene TRBV28; D gene ambiguous. The germline CDR1 and CDR2 sequences are MDHEN and SYDVKM. The CDR3 has 12 amino acids. The V end was cut by 2 bases, the J end by 7 bases, with 6 bases between. The CDR3 is CASSLRAQPQHF. CDR3 nucleotides: TGTGCCAGCAGTTTAAGGGCCCAGCCCCAGCATTTT.

This chain joins TRBV10-3 and TRBJ2-3, with TRBD1 matching over 7 bases. The CDR3 totals 13 residues. V lost 7 bases and J lost 1; bases outside the gene matches: 2. Germline V lookup: CDR1 ENHRY, CDR2 SYGVKD. The CDR3 spells CAITGQGTDTQYF. CDR3 DNA sequence: TGTGCCATCACCGGACAGGGCACAGATACGCAGTATTTT.

This chain joins TRBV28 and TRBJ1-5; unclear D gene. Germline CDR1 and CDR2: MDHEN and SYDVKM. This CDR3 has 13 amino acids. V gave up 1 base and J gave up 11 bases, with 12 bases separating them. CDR3 nucleotide sequence: TGTGCCAGCAGTTTATTTCCACAGTACTCCCAGCATTTT. It yields the protein CASSLFPQYSQHF.

This clonotype was picked up many times. The chain carries TRBV20-1 and TRBJ1-6; 7 bases agree with TRBD1. V lost 5 bases and J lost 6; bases outside the gene matches: 7. This CDR3 region has 14 residues. The germline V gene has CDR1 DFQATT and CDR2 SNEGSKA (reference sequence). The CDR3, as DNA: TGCAGTGCTTCTCCCGGGACAGTTAATTCACCCCTCCACTTT. Protein sequence: CSASPGTVNSPLHF.

This clonotype was found many times. The chain uses TRBV6-5 and TRBJ1-1, with D possibly being TRBD1 (6 bases). Between the trimmed V and J ends, which lost 6 bases and 4 bases, there was a span of 12 bases. Germline CDR1 reads MNHEY; CDR2 reads SVGAGI. The CDR3 is 13 amino acids. The CDR3 loop is CASSPRTVTEAFF. CDR3 nucleotide sequence: TGTGCCAGCAGCCCAAGGACAGTCACTGAAGCTTTCTTT.

This clonotype was counted at least ten times. The chain carries TRBV5-1 and TRBJ2-1; 12 bases agree with TRBD2. With V trimmed by 2 bases and J by 10 bases, 7 bases remained unmatched. Germline V gene sequence: CDR1 SGHRS, CDR2 YFSETQ. The CDR3 consists of 15 residues. The CDR3 nucleotides read TGCGCCAGCAGCTTCAGACTAGCGGGGGAGGGAGAGCAGTTCTTC. Encoded protein: CASSFRLAGEGEQFF.

In its sample, this clonotype was seen a few times. The V and J genes are TRBV7-2 and TRBJ2-3, with TRBD2 matching over 9 bases. The CDR3 runs to 18 residues. The V gene end was trimmed by 7 bases and the J gene end by 0 bases; junction bases not matched to a gene: 14. Germline CDR1 is SGHTA and CDR2 is FQGNSA. The DNA of the CDR3 is TGTGCCAGCACCCCCCTCCGCCCTAGCGGGACTAGCACAGATACGCAGTATTTT. Translation gives CASTPLRPSGTSTDTQYF.

This clonotype occurred many times. CDR3 in amino acids: CSVGGGQVHSGANVLTF. In nucleotides, the CDR3 is TGCAGCGTTGGAGGGGGACAGGTTCACTCTGGGGCCAACGTCCTGACTTTC. The V call is TRBV29-1, the J call TRBJ2-6; 8 bases fit TRBD1. Trimming cost V 4 bases and J 0 bases; bases outside gene matches: 8. CDR3 length equals 17 residues. Germline CDR1 is SQVTM and CDR2 is ANQGSEA.

This sequence joins TRBV7-9 and TRBJ2-1; 15 nucleotides align to TRBD2. The trim removed 8 bases at V and 7 bases at J, leaving 3 bases unmatched. This CDR3 is 14 amino acids long. Per the germline V gene, CDR1 is SEHNR and CDR2 is FQNEAQ (reference sequence). CDR3 sequence: CASGTSGRKNEQFF. DNA for the CDR3: TGTGCCAGCGGGACTAGCGGGAGGAAAAATGAGCAGTTCTTC.

This clonotype was seen a handful of times. The chain is built from TRBV5-1 and TRBJ2-2; D not resolved. Deletions cut 4 bases from V and 4 bases from J, with 14 bases between. Germline V gene sequence: CDR1 SGHRS, CDR2 YFSETQ. This CDR3 has 15 amino acids. The CDR3 DNA reads TGCGCCAGCAGCGTCTCTCCGAGTCCCACCGGGGAGCTGTTTTTT. Encoded protein: CASSVSPSPTGELFF.

In this sample, this clonotype turned up many times. This chain connects TRBV4-1 to TRBJ2-1; 10 bases match TRBD2. The CDR3 extends over 16 amino acids. The V segment lost 3 bases and the J segment 5 bases; nucleotides outside the gene matches: 7. The V gene's germline CDR1 is MGHRA and CDR2 YSYEKL. CDR3 loop: CASSQGAGGPNNEQFF. CDR3 DNA: TGCGCCAGCAGCCAGGGAGCGGGAGGGCCGAACAATGAGCAGTTCTTC.

This clonotype has more than one count but fewer than ten. The chain combines TRBV12-1 with TRBJ2-4; TRBD1, the D gene given by the table, was not confirmed from the DNA. TRBV12-1 is flagged as a pseudogene. The CDR3 is 15 amino acids. CDR3 sequence (DNA): TGTGCCAGCAGCTTTGCGGTGGGGCCGTCAAACATTCAGTACTTC. Translating gives CASSFAVGPSNIQYF.

There are a few counts of this clonotype. The V call is TRBV9, the J call TRBJ2-3; the D is unclear. The CDR3 covers 15 residues. Germline CDR1 reads SGDLS; CDR2 reads YYNGEE. Between the trimmed V and J ends, which lost 3 bases and 0 bases, there was a span of 11 bases. CDR3 sequence: CASSEQPLSTDTQYF. CDR3 sequence (DNA): TGTGCCAGCAGCGAACAGCCGCTTAGCACAGATACGCAGTATTTT.

This clonotype was counted many times. The chain links TRBV29-1 to TRBJ1-1; no clear D gene. CDR1 is SQVTM, CDR2 ANQGSEA, per germline. Trimming pared 4 bases from V and 5 bases from J, leaving 14 bases between. The CDR3 is 13 residues long. The CDR3 loop reads CSVVFNMVTEAFF. In DNA form, the CDR3 reads TGCAGCGTTGTCTTTAATATGGTGACTGAAGCTTTCTTT.

This clonotype was detected ten times or more. The chain is built from TRBV12-5 and TRBJ1-2, with 11 bases matching TRBD1. CDR1 is LGHNT, CDR2 FRNRAP, per germline. With V trimmed by 1 base and J by 4 bases, 8 bases remained unmatched. The length of the CDR3 is 17 residues. The CDR3 nucleotides read TGTGCTAGTGGTTTGGCCCTCCGGACAGGGGGCGGCTATGGCTACACCTTC. This codes for CASGLALRTGGGYGYTF.

This clonotype occurred many times. V gene TRBV5-1 combines with J gene TRBJ2-2, with 11 bases identical to TRBD2. V trimming: 6 bases; J trimming: 4 bases; junction bases outside the gene matches: 8. Germline V gene lookup returns CDR1 SGHRS and CDR2 YFSETQ. The CDR3 is made up of 16 amino acids. CDR3 DNA sequence: TGCGCCAGCAACTTACTAGCGGGAGTTGTCACCGGGGAGCTGTTTTTT. Protein product: CASNLLAGVVTGELFF.

This clonotype was observed a few times. V and J are TRBV6-4 and TRBJ2-3; D is ambiguous. CDR1 and CDR2 (germline): MRHNA, SNTAGT. V was shortened by 2 bases and J by 0 bases, with 9 bases between the two germline ends. The CDR3 sequence is 15 residues long. As DNA, the CDR3 is TGTGCCAGCAGTGACCCGCAAACTAGCACAGATACGCAGTATTTT. Its protein product is CASSDPQTSTDTQYF.

This chain joins TRBV25-1 and TRBJ2-7; D unclear. The germline V gene has CDR1 MGHDK and CDR2 SYGVNS. The CDR3 totals 13 residues. Between the trimmed V and J ends, which lost 3 bases and 3 bases, there was a span of 9 bases. This chain's CDR3 is CASSDARRYEQYF. The CDR3 region has the DNA TGTGCCAGCAGTGATGCCAGACGCTACGAGCAGTACTTC.

This clonotype has ten or more counts. The chain carries TRBV4-2 and TRBJ1-5; D perhaps matches TRBD1 (5 bases). CDR3 length: 16 amino acids. V dropped 0 bases and J dropped 1 base, with 10 bases sitting between them. Germline values: CDR1 LGHNA, CDR2 YNFKEQ. CDR3 sequence: CASSQEQDSSNQPQHF. The CDR3 region has the DNA TGTGCCAGCAGCCAAGAACAGGATTCGAGCAATCAGCCCCAGCATTTT.